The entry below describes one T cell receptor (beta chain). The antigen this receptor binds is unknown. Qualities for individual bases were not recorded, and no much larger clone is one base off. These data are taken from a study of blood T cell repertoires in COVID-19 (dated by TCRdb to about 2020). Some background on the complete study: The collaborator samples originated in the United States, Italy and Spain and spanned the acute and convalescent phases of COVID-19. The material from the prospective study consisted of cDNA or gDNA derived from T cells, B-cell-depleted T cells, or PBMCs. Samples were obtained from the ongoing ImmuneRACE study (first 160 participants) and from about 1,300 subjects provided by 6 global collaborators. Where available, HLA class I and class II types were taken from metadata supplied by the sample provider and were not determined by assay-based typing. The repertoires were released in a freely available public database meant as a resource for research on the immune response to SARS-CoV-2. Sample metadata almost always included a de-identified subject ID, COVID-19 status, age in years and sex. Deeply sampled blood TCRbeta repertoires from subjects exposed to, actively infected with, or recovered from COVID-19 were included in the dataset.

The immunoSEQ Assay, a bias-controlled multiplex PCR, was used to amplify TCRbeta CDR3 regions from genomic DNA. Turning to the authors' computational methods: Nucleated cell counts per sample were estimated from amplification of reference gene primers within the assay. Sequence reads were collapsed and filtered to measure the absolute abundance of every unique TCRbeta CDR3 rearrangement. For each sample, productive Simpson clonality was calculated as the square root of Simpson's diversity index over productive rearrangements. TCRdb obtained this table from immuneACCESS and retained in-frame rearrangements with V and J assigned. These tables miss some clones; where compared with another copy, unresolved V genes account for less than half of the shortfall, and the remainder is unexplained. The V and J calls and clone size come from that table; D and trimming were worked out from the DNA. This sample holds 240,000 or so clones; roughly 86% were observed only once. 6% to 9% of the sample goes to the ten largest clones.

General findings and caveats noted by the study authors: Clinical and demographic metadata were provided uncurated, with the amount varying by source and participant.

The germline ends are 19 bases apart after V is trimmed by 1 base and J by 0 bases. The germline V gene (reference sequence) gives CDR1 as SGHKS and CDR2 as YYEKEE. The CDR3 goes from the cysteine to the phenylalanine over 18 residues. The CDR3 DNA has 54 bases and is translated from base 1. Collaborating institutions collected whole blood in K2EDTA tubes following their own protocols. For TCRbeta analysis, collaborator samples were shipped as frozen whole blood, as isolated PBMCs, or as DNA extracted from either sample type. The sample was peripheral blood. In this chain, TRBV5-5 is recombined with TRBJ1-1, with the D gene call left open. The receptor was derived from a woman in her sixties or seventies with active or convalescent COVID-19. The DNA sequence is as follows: TGTGCCAGCAGCTTGTTTCGAGGGTTCCGGGTCATGAACACTGAAGCTTTCTTT. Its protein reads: CASSLFRGFRVMNTEAFF.